The clone carrying this T cell receptor beta chain was observed at least ten times. As yet, its antigen is unknown. The data were obtained in a study of T-cell reconstitution after alpha-beta-depleted transplantation in children. Study-wide results and caveats: It was reported that alpha-beta T cells came from several hundred expanded graft clones (about two months after transplant).

Unique molecular identifiers were incorporated into the prepared TCRbeta library. TCRdb reprocessed the PCR reads via MiXCR and lists one record per CDR3 protein. Of 4,000 or so distinct CDR3 sequences in the sample, 9.1% were seen once. The V end was cut by 4 bases, the J end by 3 bases, with 12 bases between. The CDR3 extends over 14 amino acids. Germline V CDR1 and CDR2: KGHDR, SFDVKD. The receptor was isolated from a male patient under 10 years old who had a stem cell transplant for acute lymphoblastic leukemia, so the T cells may come from the graft donor. The chain couples TRBV24-1 to TRBJ2-7; D is ambiguous. The starting material was PBMCs, mostly from graft donor cells, obtained 180 days after TCRalphabeta/CD19-depleted stem cell transplant. The CDR3: CATSDSDTRYEQYF. The CDR3 DNA reads as TGTGCCACCAGTGACTCCGACACGCGCTACGAGCAGTACTTC.